This T cell receptor (beta chain) was identified in a study of brain T cells in children with intractable seizures. Study-wide results and caveats: Only CDR3 sequence similarity suggested viral specificity, without known HCMV serostatus. Pre- and post-surgery blood differed in depth, so pre-surgery absences may be undersampling.

The CDR3 length is 15 residues. V lost 0 bases, J lost 6 bases, and 7 bases stayed unmatched. Germline V CDR1 and CDR2: GTSNPN, SVGIG (reference sequence). Time point meaning: blood from clinic visit 5 months post-surgery; TSC patient then seizure free. Sequencing was limited to surgery cases with top T cell transcript signatures in brain tissue. Before surgery, patients took at least one anti-epileptic drug. In the case of this clone: The antigen is not known.

Assay: immunoSEQ multiplex PCR; the TCRdb copy retains only in-frame clones and omits some. Here the sample spans about 340,000 clones, 93% being singletons. The chain has TRBV30 and TRBJ2-2, with TRBD1 matching over 7 bases. The source material was peripheral blood, sampled around 5 months after surgery. The sequence was obtained from a boy younger than two with tuberous sclerosis and intractable seizures. CDR3 coding DNA: TGTGCCTGGAGTGTCCTGACAGGGTGGGCCGGGGAGCTGTTTTTT. Its translation: CAWSVLTGWAGELFF.